One and the same sample provided the 2 T cell receptor beta chains below, sequenced in a study of blood T cell repertoires in COVID-19. Only in-frame clones appear in the TCRdb table, and some are missing; sequencing was by immunoSEQ multiplex PCR. The top ten hold more than 20% of the sample, which has tens of thousands of clones, roughly 80% seen once. Material for sequencing was peripheral blood. These receptors came from a human donor in a cohort sampled during active COVID-19.

The genes are TRBV29-1 and TRBJ2-7; a possible D gene is TRBD2 (7 bases). The end of the DNA is better explained by TRBJ2-1, so the J call may be wrong. Germline values: CDR1 SQVTM, CDR2 ANQGSEA. The CDR3 length is 13 residues. CDR3 nucleotide sequence: TGCAGCGCGGCAAGGGGGACTAACTACGAGCAGTTCTTC. It codes for CSAARGTNYEQFF.

V gene TRBV7-2 combines with J gene TRBJ2-1; 14 bases are a match to TRBD2. CDR1 and CDR2 from the germline V gene are SGHTA and FQGNSA. The CDR3 has 18 amino acids. V shed 5 bases and J 3 bases; nucleotides not matched to a gene: 9. The CDR3 DNA reads TGTGCCAGCAGCGTCGGGACTAGCGGGAGCCCTAGCTACAATGAGCAGTTCTTC. This codes for CASSVGTSGSPSYNEQFF.